These T cell receptor beta chains were read from a single sample in a study of T-cell reconstitution after alpha-beta-depleted transplantation in children. MiXCR was run by TCRdb on the PCR reads, yielding one entry per CDR3 protein. The sample contains about 610,000 distinct CDR3 sequences, over 9.5% of which appear only once. The material sequenced was PBMCs from the stem cell graft donor, taken from the stem cell graft. The receptor source for this set is a human donor who donated a stem cell graft to a child with acute myeloid leukemia. The CDR3 runs from the conserved cysteine through the conserved F or W. D genes are given only for firm matches. Clone size, where shown, is once, few, many, or a class for clones that have expanded.

TRBV29-1	-	TRBJ2-1	many	CSVEGTQGTYNEQFF	TGCAGCGTTGAGGGGACCCAAGGGACCTACAATGAGCAGTTCTTC
TRBV25-1	TRBD1	TRBJ1-3	-	CASSGRQGTSSGNTIYF	TGTGCCAGCAGTGGTAGACAGGGGACGAGCTCTGGAAACACCATATATTTT
TRBV28	-	TRBJ2-3	many	CASSLGAGRPSTDTQYF	TGTGCCAGCAGTTTAGGGGCCGGTAGACCTAGCACAGATACGCAGTATTTT
TRBV7-2	-	TRBJ2-1	-	CASSMQRFLSYNEQFF	TGTGCCAGCAGCATGCAGCGGTTTCTCTCCTACAATGAGCAGTTCTTC
TRBV27	-	TRBJ2-1	many	CASRAKTGPFNEQFF	TGTGCCAGCCGAGCGAAGACAGGCCCCTTTAATGAGCAGTTCTTC
TRBV6-5	-	TRBJ1-6	-	CASSYSGPGRGNNSPLHF	TGTGCCAGCAGTTACTCAGGTCCGGGGAGGGGGAATAATTCACCCCTCCACTTT
TRBV28	TRBD2	TRBJ2-2	few	CASTVVTSGKGGELFF	TGTGCCAGCACTGTTGTGACTAGCGGGAAGGGCGGGGAGCTGTTTTTT
TRBV14	TRBD2	TRBJ2-2	many	CASSRGGLALYTGELFF	TGTGCCAGCAGCCGCGGGGGACTAGCGCTATACACCGGGGAGCTGTTTTTT
TRBV18	-	TRBJ2-3	-	CASSPTWGTDTQYF	TGTGCCAGCTCACCAACATGGGGCACAGATACGCAGTATTTT
TRBV28	-	TRBJ2-5	-	CASSLPGIGTHYF	TGTGCCAGCAGTTTGCCAGGGATTGGGACCCACTACTTC
TRBV11-2	-	TRBJ1-1	-	CASSLVNLNTEAFF	TGTGCCAGCAGCTTAGTTAATCTGAACACTGAAGCTTTCTTT
TRBV20-1	TRBD2	TRBJ2-7	few	CSAVNPGLGSYEQYF	TGCAGTGCTGTTAATCCGGGACTAGGTTCCTACGAGCAGTACTTC
TRBV21-1	-	TRBJ1-2	few	CASSRQTGAQGGGGYTF	TGTGCCAGCAGCCGCCAGACAGGGGCCCAAGGGGGTGGAGGCTACACCTTC
TRBV7-3	-	TRBJ1-1	many	CASSLTGPDTEAFF	TGTGCCAGCAGCTTAACTGGCCCTGACACTGAAGCTTTCTTT
TRBV28	-	TRBJ1-6	-	CATPGRGRNSPLHF	TGTGCCACCCCGGGGCGGGGGAGGAATTCACCCCTCCACTTT
TRBV5-1	-	TRBJ1-1	-	CASSLGPGTQNTEAFF	TGCGCCAGCAGCTTGGGCCCCGGGACCCAGAACACTGAAGCTTTCTTT
TRBV4-3	-	TRBJ2-5	many	CASSQVGLETQYF	TGCGCCAGCAGCCAAGTGGGCTTGGAGACCCAGTACTTC
TRBV4-3	TRBD2	TRBJ2-1	-	CASSQDWASGSSYNEQFF	TGCGCCAGCAGCCAAGATTGGGCTAGCGGGAGCTCCTACAATGAGCAGTTCTTC
TRBV6-5	-	TRBJ1-3	few	CASSYEWGEAGNTIYF	TGTGCCAGCAGTTACGAGTGGGGTGAAGCTGGAAACACCATATATTTT
TRBV6-1	TRBD1	TRBJ2-7	once	CASINVGTGGSFREQYF	TGTGCCAGCATCAACGTAGGGACAGGGGGCTCTTTCCGCGAGCAGTACTTC